This T cell receptor (beta chain) was profiled in a study of beta chain features in type 1 diabetes. The overall study: The study found patients and healthy donors alike in age, gender and cell yields. Regarding the study as a whole: cDNA-based reads could over-represent cells with high TCR expression.

Sequencing targeted expressed TCRB transcripts, as all isolated RNA had been reverse transcribed. Data came from immunoSEQ multiplex PCR; TCRdb stores just in-frame clones and leaves some out. Of about 360,000 clones listed, around 12% are singletons. Germline CDR1 is GTSNPN and CDR2 is SVGIG (reference sequence). There are 15 residues in the CDR3. The V end was cut by 8 bases, the J end by 4 bases, with 24 bases between. Notes on this clone: Its antigen remains unidentified.

Sample: naive CD4+ T cells from blood. The chain couples TRBV30 to TRBJ2-7, with D maybe TRBD2 (5 bases). This receptor was taken from a man aged 18 to 29 in good health. The CDR3 spells CAGADDSPVGYEQYF. CDR3 DNA sequence: TGTGCCGGAGCGGACGACTCCCCGGTAGGTTACGAGCAGTACTTC. Full variable domain (rest looked up from reference TRBV30 and TRBJ2-7): SQTIHQWPATLVQPVGSPLSLECTVEGTSNPNLYWYRQAAGRGLQLLFYSVGIGQISSEVPQNLSASRPQDRQFILSSKKLLLSDSGFYLCAGADDSPVGYEQYFGPGTRLTVT.